The rows below give T cell receptor beta chains drawn from one sample of a study of siplizumab effects on memory and regulatory T cells. This table comes from immunoSEQ multiplex PCR, and its TCRdb copy is limited to in-frame clones, with some not included. The top ten hold roughly 1.7% of the sample, which has some 120,000 clones, about 94% seen once. The sample comprised non-Treg CD4+ T cells sorted from blood. The source is a human donor in good health. CDR3s include the opening cysteine and the closing phenylalanine or tryptophan. D genes are given only for firm matches. Some rows mark clone size as missing; the rest say once, few, many or name a class of expanded clone.

V	J	D	size	DNA	CDR3
TRBV6-5	TRBJ1-3	-	-	TGTGCCAGCAGTCCGGAAAGAGGTGGAAACACCATATATTTT	CASSPERGGNTIYF
TRBV7-9	TRBJ2-5	-	-	TGTGCCAGCAGCCCCTTAACGTACCAAGAGACCCAGTACTTC	CASSPLTYQETQYF
TRBV7-2	TRBJ1-1	-	-	TGTGCCAGCAGCTCGGCCTGGTTGAACACTGAAGCTTTCTTT	CASSSAWLNTEAFF
TRBV25-1	TRBJ2-1	-	-	TGTGCCAGCAGTGATACCTTAGGGACAATAGGAGTCGATGAGCAGTTCTTC	CASSDTLGTIGVDEQFF
TRBV6-1	TRBJ1-5	-	-	TGTGCCAGCAGTGAACAGGGCAATCAGCCCCAGCATTTT	CASSEQGNQPQHF
TRBV6-1	TRBJ2-2	TRBD1	-	TGTGCCAGCCGGGGTACGACAGGGGGGATCGGGGAGCTGTTTTTT	CASRGTTGGIGELFF
TRBV19	TRBJ2-7	TRBD1	-	TGTGCCAGTAGTCTCTTGACAGGGGGCTACGAGCAGTACTTC	CASSLLTGGYEQYF
TRBV5-5	TRBJ1-2	-	-	TGTGCCAGCAGCTTGGGTCCGGCTAACTATGGCTACACCTTC	CASSLGPANYGYTF
TRBV2	TRBJ2-2	TRBD2	-	TGTGCCAGCAGTTATAGCGGGAGGGCGTTCGGGGAGCTGTTTTTT	CASSYSGRAFGELFF
TRBV7-2	TRBJ2-2	-	-	TGTGCCAGCAGCTTTCGGGCAGGGACCAACACCGGGGAGCTGTTTTTT	CASSFRAGTNTGELFF
TRBV28	TRBJ2-4	TRBD2	-	TGTGCCACCTTTAGCGGGATTCAAAACATTCAGTACTTC	CATFSGIQNIQYF
TRBV19	TRBJ2-5	TRBD2	-	TGTGCCAGATCGCGGGGGGGCGGAGAGACCCAGTACTTC	CARSRGGGETQYF
TRBV6-5	TRBJ2-2	TRBD1	-	TGTGCCAGCAGTTACTCCGACAGGGTGAACACCGGGGAGCTGTTTTTT	CASSYSDRVNTGELFF
TRBV6-1	TRBJ1-5	-	-	TGTGCCAGCAGCCGTGGACCGGAACGGCATTTT	CASSRGPERHF
TRBV7-2	TRBJ2-7	TRBD1	-	TGTGCCAGCAGCCCCCGGGACAGTCCCTACCAGCAGTACTTC	CASSPRDSPYQQYF
TRBV5-1	TRBJ1-1	-	few	TGCGCCAGCAGCCCGTCGCAGGGACGGAACACTGAAGCTTTCTTT	CASSPSQGRNTEAFF
TRBV19	TRBJ2-2	-	-	TGTGCCAGTAGTAACCGGGGGAACACCGGGGAGCTGTTTTTT	CASSNRGNTGELFF
TRBV29-1	TRBJ2-1	-	once	TGCAGCGTTGTTTGGCAATTCAGCTCCTACAATGAGCAGTTCTTC	CSVVWQFSSYNEQFF
TRBV5-1	TRBJ2-3	TRBD2	once	TGCGCCAGCAGCTTGGCACTAGCGGGAGTGCTAGATACGCAGTATTTT	CASSLALAGVLDTQYF
TRBV5-1	TRBJ2-5	-	-	TGCGCCAGCAGCTTGGAGTCGGGCGGGGAGACCCAGTACTTC	CASSLESGGETQYF
TRBV27	TRBJ2-7	-	once	TGTGCCAGCAGTTTAAAGGTCGGTTGGTACTCCTACGAGCAGTACTTC	CASSLKVGWYSYEQYF
TRBV19	TRBJ2-7	-	-	TGTGCCAGTAGTAACCCTCCTACGAGCGAGCAGTACTTC	CASSNPPTSEQYF
TRBV18	TRBJ1-3	TRBD1	-	TGTGCCAGCTCACAATCGACAGGGAACTCTGGAAACACCATATATTTT	CASSQSTGNSGNTIYF